The 27 T cell receptor beta chains below come from one sample, sequenced in a study of blood T cell repertoires in COVID-19. Generated by immunoSEQ multiplex PCR, the TCRdb table keeps only in-frame clones and is missing some. The profile covers approximately 69,000 clones, with more than 80% appearing a single time and about an eighth taken by the ten largest. Sequenced sample: peripheral blood. These receptors were obtained from a man aged 50 or older with COVID-19, enrolled during active disease.

This clone appeared a few times. The genes are TRBV30 and TRBJ1-5; D is undetermined. The CDR3 sequence is 13 residues long. Germline lookup yields CDR1 GTSNPN and CDR2 SVGIG (reference sequence). V dropped 3 bases and J dropped 7 bases, with 13 bases sitting between them. The chain's CDR3 is CAWSLMRGQPQHF. In nucleotides, the CDR3 is TGTGCCTGGAGCCTCATGAGAGGGCAGCCCCAGCATTTT.

The CDR3 DNA is TGTGCCAGTAGGGGACAGGGTCTAGGCGAGCAGTACTTC. Its translation: CASRGQGLGEQYF. This chain connects TRBV19 to TRBJ2-7, with 9 bases fitting TRBD1. V was pared by 6 bases and J by 6 bases, with 6 bases of the junction left unmatched. The CDR3 length is 13 residues. Germline CDR1 is LNHDA and CDR2 is SQIVND (reference sequence).

The rearrangement joins TRBV5-4 to TRBJ2-3; 9 bases agree with TRBD2. Germline V gives CDR1 SGHNT, CDR2 YYREEE (reference sequence). Germline trimming cut 4 bases from V and 8 bases from J; bases unmatched to any gene: 11. The CDR3 totals 15 residues. The CDR3 nucleotides are TGTGCCAGCAGCCCCGGGACTAGCTTAACTTCTACGCAGTATTTT. This translates into CASSPGTSLTSTQYF.

The chain joins TRBV7-9 to TRBJ2-3; the match to TRBD2 covers 11 bases. This CDR3 has 16 residues. Losses at the gene ends were 6 bases for V and 2 bases for J; bases not matched to a gene: 7. Per germline, CDR1 SEHNR and CDR2 FQNEAQ (reference sequence). The CDR3 reads CASSGASGGPTDTQYF. The CDR3 DNA sequence: TGTGCCAGCAGTGGTGCTAGCGGGGGGCCCACAGATACGCAGTATTTT.

The chain couples TRBV4-2 to TRBJ2-1; D not certain. The CDR3 has 15 amino acids. Per the germline V gene, CDR1 is LGHNA and CDR2 is YNFKEQ. With 1 base removed from V and 7 bases from J, the gap between germline ends came to 14 bases. The CDR3 reads CASSQGQAEPNEQFF. In DNA, the CDR3 is TGTGCCAGCAGCCAAGGTCAAGCTGAACCTAATGAGCAGTTCTTC.

J is TRBJ1-2 and V is TRBV20-1; no firm D call. The CDR3 contains 11 residues. Germline V lookup: CDR1 DFQATT, CDR2 SNEGSKA (reference sequence). V was shortened by 1 base and J by 5 bases, with 5 bases between the two germline ends. In nucleotides, the CDR3 is TGCAGTGCTAGAGTTCAATATGGCTACACCTTC. Its protein product is CSARVQYGYTF.

The chain recombines TRBV24-1 with TRBJ2-1; no reliable D call. In germline, CDR1 is KGHDR, CDR2 SFDVKD. The CDR3 has 12 amino acids. The ends were cut back, 5 bases at V and 5 bases at J, with 6 bases in the middle. The CDR3 is CATSVVDNEQFF. The CDR3 DNA is TGTGCCACCAGTGTAGTAGACAATGAGCAGTTCTTC.

The chain joins TRBV14 to TRBJ2-1, with a tentative D call TRBD2 (7 bases). Germline V gene data show CDR1 as SGHDN and CDR2 as FVKESK. The CDR3 spans 15 residues. The V gene lost 6 bases and the J gene lost 0 bases, with 12 bases spanning the gap. CDR3 protein: CASSLGGHSYNEQFF. In nucleotides, the CDR3 is TGTGCCAGCAGTCTCGGGGGGCACTCCTACAATGAGCAGTTCTTC.

The chain recombines TRBV19 with TRBJ1-2; 7 bases match TRBD1. Germline V CDR1 and CDR2: LNHDA, SQIVND (reference sequence). There are 13 residues in the CDR3. The V segment lost 8 bases and the J segment 7 bases; nucleotides outside the gene matches: 10. This CDR3 reads CASSTGESIGYTF. In nucleotides, the CDR3 is TGTGCCAGTTCTACAGGGGAATCCATTGGCTACACCTTC. Combining the CDR3 with reference TRBV19 and TRBJ1-2 gives the whole variable domain DGGITQSPKYLFRKEGQNVTLSCEQNLNHDAMYWYRQDPGQGLRLIYYSQIVNDFQKGDIAEGYSVSREKKESFPLTVTSAQKNPTAFYLCASSTGESIGYTFGSGTRLTVV.

With respect to this clone: Other DNA sequences in the same sample also yield this CDR3. The chain recombines TRBV29-1 with TRBJ1-1; possible D gene TRBD1, 5 bases. This CDR3 is 11 amino acids long. The V gene's germline CDR1 is SQVTM and CDR2 ANQGSEA. V was trimmed by 4 bases and J by 5 bases, leaving 8 bases between them. Here the CDR3 DNA reads TGCAGCGTTGGTGGGGGGACTGAAGCTTTCTTT. The encoded protein is CSVGGGTEAFF. Full variable domain (outside the CDR3, taken from reference TRBV29-1 and TRBJ1-1): SAVISQKPSRDICQRGTSLTIQCQVDSQVTMMFWYRQQPGQSLTLIATANQGSEATYESGFVIDKFPISRPNLTFSTLTVSNMSPEDSSIYLCSVGGGTEAFFGQGTRLTVV.

This rearrangement joins TRBV27 to TRBJ1-2; D is unclear. The CDR3 is made up of 13 amino acids. Deletions cut 2 bases from V and 2 bases from J, with 6 bases between. CDR1 MNHEY and CDR2 SMNVEV come from the germline V gene (reference sequence). The CDR3 region has the DNA TGTGCCAGCAGTTTACGGGGAAACTATGGCTACACCTTC. This sequence encodes CASSLRGNYGYTF.

This clone was recorded a few times. The V call is TRBV10-1, the J call TRBJ2-7, with a possible D match to TRBD2 (6 bases). The CDR3 runs to 16 residues. Germline V CDR1 and CDR2: WNHNN, SYGVQD (reference sequence). V was clipped by 3 bases and J by 6 bases, with 21 bases between them. The CDR3 spells CASSDFGGADSGEQYF. The CDR3 DNA follows: TGCGCCAGCAGTGATTTCGGCGGGGCGGATAGCGGCGAGCAGTACTTC.

This clone has just a few counts. V and J are TRBV15 and TRBJ2-1; TRBD2 aligns across 14 bases. The CDR3 length is 17 residues. Trimming cost V 7 bases and J 0 bases; bases outside gene matches: 5. The germline CDR1 and CDR2 sequences are LNHNV and YYDKDF (reference sequence). CDR3 bases: TGTGCCACCAAAGGGACTAGCGGGGGATCCTCCTACAATGAGCAGTTCTTC. It yields the protein CATKGTSGGSSYNEQFF. The entire variable domain, with the rest obtained from reference TRBV15 and TRBJ2-1, is as follows: DAMVIQNPRYQVTQFGKPVTLSCSQTLNHNVMYWYQQKSSQAPKLLFHYYDKDFNNEADTPDNFQSRRPNTSFCFLDIRSPGLGDTAMYLCATKGTSGGSSYNEQFFGPGTRLTVL.

The genes are TRBV7-9 and TRBJ2-7; a weak D match, TRBD1 (6 bases). The germline V gene has CDR1 SEHNR and CDR2 FQNEAQ (reference sequence). This CDR3 contains 13 residues. V lost 4 bases to trimming and J lost 3 bases, with 10 bases between them. The DNA for the CDR3 is TGTGCCAGCAGCTCTGGACAGAACTACGAGCAGTACTTC. This sequence encodes CASSSGQNYEQYF. Variable domain in full (rest from reference TRBV7-9 and TRBJ2-7): DTGVSQNPRHKITKRGQNVTFRCDPISEHNRLYWYRQTLGQGPEFLTYFQNEAQLEKSRLLSDRFSAERPKGSFSTLEIQRTEQGDSAMYLCASSSGQNYEQYFGPGTRLTVT.

This chain joins TRBV5-1 and TRBJ1-4, with D tentatively TRBD1 (6 bases). Germline values: CDR1 SGHRS, CDR2 YFSETQ. Trimming left V 5 bases short and J 3 bases short, with 11 bases between. The CDR3 totals 14 residues. In DNA, the CDR3 is TGCGCCAGCAGTTCACAGGGAGCTAATGAAAAACTGTTTTTT. Translating it yields CASSSQGANEKLFF.

The V call is TRBV18, the J call TRBJ1-5, with D unresolved. Germline loops: CDR1 KGHSH, CDR2 LQKENI. The CDR3 consists of 15 residues. The V and J ends lost 0 bases and 3 bases respectively, with 9 bases between them. CDR3 in amino acids: CASSPPGLNNQPQHF. The CDR3, as DNA: TGTGCCAGCTCACCACCGGGCCTAAACAATCAGCCCCAGCATTTT.

This clone came up once. The V call is TRBV18, the J call TRBJ1-1; 9 bases line up with TRBD1. V was clipped by 8 bases and J by 1 base; unmatched bases: 20. Germline V gene data show CDR1 as KGHSH and CDR2 as LQKENI. This CDR3 contains 19 residues. CDR3 protein: CASTFRQQGQGYPNTEAFF. CDR3 in DNA: TGTGCCAGCACCTTTAGACAACAGGGACAGGGTTACCCGAACACTGAAGCTTTCTTT.

V and J are TRBV5-1 and TRBJ2-2; 10 nucleotides agree with TRBD2. The V segment lost 7 bases and the J segment 6 bases; nucleotides outside the gene matches: 12. This CDR3 is built from 16 residues. Germline CDR1 reads SGHRS; CDR2 reads YFSETQ. The CDR3 DNA follows: TGCGCCAGCGGCCCTTCTAGCGGGGGAAGGCCCGGGGAGCTGTTTTTT. It encodes CASGPSSGGRPGELFF.

This clone was recorded only once. The chain recombines TRBV6-5 with TRBJ2-3; D possibly corresponds to TRBD1 (6 bases). Germline V gene data show CDR1 as MNHEY and CDR2 as SVGAGI. Trimming shortened V by 4 bases and J by 2 bases, and 10 bases separated the two germline ends. This CDR3 comprises 14 residues. The CDR3 protein is CASSSRDTTDTQYF. The CDR3 DNA follows: TGTGCCAGCAGTTCCCGGGACACCACAGATACGCAGTATTTT.

The chain links TRBV28 to TRBJ1-5; D call uncertain. V was cut by 1 base and J by 7 bases, with 11 bases left in between. The CDR3 runs 14 residues. From germline, CDR1 is MDHEN and CDR2 SYDVKM. CDR3 in amino acids: CASSLLDPNQPQHF. Here the CDR3 DNA reads TGTGCCAGCAGTTTATTAGATCCAAACCAGCCCCAGCATTTT.

This chain links TRBV6-1 with TRBJ1-1, with TRBD1 matching 7 bases. The germline V gene has CDR1 MNHNS and CDR2 SASEGT. The junction had 8 bases not matched to a gene; V was cut back by 3 bases and J by 4 bases. This CDR3 is 15 amino acids long. The chain's CDR3 is CASSEYDRDVTEAFF. The DNA for the CDR3 is TGTGCCAGCAGTGAGTACGACAGGGACGTCACTGAAGCTTTCTTT.

The chain is built from TRBV14 and TRBJ1-2; no clear D gene. The CDR3 consists of 14 residues. V gave up 5 bases and J gave up 1 base, with 11 bases separating them. CDR1 and CDR2 (germline): SGHDN, FVKESK. CDR3 coding DNA: TGTGCCAGCAGCTCCGACACGATTAACTATGGCTACACCTTC. It codes for CASSSDTINYGYTF. The whole variable domain, filled in from reference TRBV14 and TRBJ1-2, reads EAGVTQFPSHSVIEKGQTVTLRCDPISGHDNLYWYRRVMGKEIKFLLHFVKESKQDESGMPNNRFLAERTGGTYSTLKVQPAELEDSGVYFCASSSDTINYGYTFGSGTRLTVV.

The chain couples TRBV12-3 or TRBV12-4 to TRBJ2-7; D perhaps matches TRBD2 (6 bases). The CDR3 has 13 residues. Trimming removed 7 bases from V and 7 bases from J, with 17 bases in between. The CDR3 coding sequence is TGTGCCAGCACTCGGGACTTCCCCGGGGAGCAGTACTTC. Protein: CASTRDFPGEQYF.

V gene TRBV7-9 combines with J gene TRBJ1-4, with a possible D match to TRBD1 (6 bases). Germline CDR1 is SEHNR and CDR2 is FQNEAQ (reference sequence). The CDR3 has 12 residues. CDR3 bases: TGTGCGACAGGCCCAGGGGATGAAAAACTGTTTTTT. Translating it yields CATGPGDEKLFF.

J is TRBJ2-1 and V is TRBV24-1, with a possible D match to TRBD1 (5 bases). This CDR3 spans 16 amino acids. CDR1 is KGHDR, CDR2 SFDVKD, per germline. Between the trimmed V and J ends, which lost 4 bases and 9 bases, there was a span of 21 bases. CDR3 nucleotide sequence: TGTGCCACCAGTGAAAAACAGGTCGAAGCCCTAGGTGAGCAGTTCTTC. Amino acid sequence: CATSEKQVEALGEQFF.

The genes are TRBV27 and TRBJ1-5; 7 bases match TRBD1. Looked up from germline, CDR1 is MNHEY and CDR2 is SMNVEV (reference sequence). Trimming removed 2 bases from V and 6 bases from J; junction bases left unmatched: 10. The CDR3 covers 16 residues. CDR3 bases: TGTGCCAGCAGTTTAGGGACAGCTCCCTTCGGTCAGCCCCAGCATTTT. This encodes CASSLGTAPFGQPQHF.

The rearrangement joins TRBV14 to TRBJ2-5; 9 nucleotides agree with TRBD2. This CDR3 spans 16 amino acids. With 4 bases clipped from V and 4 bases from J, the junction kept 10 bases outside the gene matches. Germline V gives CDR1 SGHDN, CDR2 FVKESK. The CDR3 DNA reads as TGTGCCAGCAGCCTAAGCGGATCTAGCGGGACAGAGACCCAGTACTTC. Translating it yields CASSLSGSSGTETQYF. The complete variable domain, with remaining parts taken from reference TRBV14 and TRBJ2-5, reads EAGVTQFPSHSVIEKGQTVTLRCDPISGHDNLYWYRRVMGKEIKFLLHFVKESKQDESGMPNNRFLAERTGGTYSTLKVQPAELEDSGVYFCASSLSGSSGTETQYFGPGTRLLVL.